A single TCR beta chain is shown here with its context. As handled by the study authors: Nucleated cell number was recorded as an estimate derived from reference gene primer amplification. Profiling relied on immunoSEQ multiplex PCR, and the TCRdb table lists in-frame clones only, not all of them. The V and J calls and clone size were taken over from that table, and D and trimming were inferred from the DNA. Among about 480,000 clones, 85% to 90% were seen once, and the ten largest hold 4.3%. The sample belongs to a study of blood T cell repertoires in COVID-19. The wider study: The study drew acute and convalescent COVID-19 samples from the United States, Italy and Spain. T cells, B-cell-depleted T cells, or PBMCs supplied cDNA or gDNA.

Unmatched junction bases numbered 16, after V lost 4 bases and J lost 6 bases. The germline V gene has CDR1 SSHAT and CDR2 FNYEAQ (reference sequence). The CDR3 length is 18 residues. The sample taken for sequencing was peripheral blood. V is TRBV7-7 and J is TRBJ2-4; 9 nucleotides agree with TRBD2. The clonotype was recovered from a young woman with acute or convalescent COVID-19. The CDR3: CASSSFHGTSSPVNIQYF. The CDR3 DNA follows: TGTGCCAGCAGCTCTTTCCATGGGACTAGCAGCCCGGTAAACATTCAGTACTTC. Variable domain in full (rest from reference TRBV7-7 and TRBJ2-4): GAGVSQSPRYKVTKRGQDVTLRCDPISSHATLYWYQQALGQGPEFLTYFNYEAQPDKSGLPSDRFSAERPEGSISTLTIQRTEQRDSAMYRCASSSFHGTSSPVNIQYFGAGTRLSVL.